This record looks at one T cell receptor (beta chain) sequence and its context. In germline, CDR1 is SGHVS, CDR2 FNYEAQ. The CDR3 length is 14 residues. J gave up 2 bases and V 5 bases, and 5 bases lay outside the gene matches. RNA transcripts served as the template for amplifying TCR beta CDR3 regions. When the TCR CDR3 underwent first-round RT-PCR, the HTBI primer set was used. A single record per CDR3 protein comes from TCRdb applying MiXCR to the multiplex PCR reads. The table includes over 700,000 distinct CDR3 sequences, 15% to 20% detected once. This record comes from a study of T cells in Graves' hyperthyroidism and ophthalmopathy.

The sample was blood. J is TRBJ2-7 and V is TRBV7-6; 8 nucleotides line up with TRBD1. The TCR comes from a woman between 50 and 59 years old with Graves' hyperthyroidism that later progressed to Graves' ophthalmopathy. The CDR3 reads CASSHGQGPYEQYF. The CDR3, as DNA: TGTGCCAGCAGCCATGGACAGGGCCCCTACGAGCAGTACTTC.